This is a list of T cell receptor beta chains from one sample in a study of esophageal squamous cell carcinoma under preoperative chemotherapy. TCRdb re-called the PCR reads through MiXCR, storing one row per CDR3 protein. This sample yields around 29,000 distinct CDR3 sequences, of which about half are seen a single time; more than 10% belongs to the top ten. This sample was taken from a patient given preoperative chemotherapy. These receptors were collected from a human donor with esophageal squamous cell carcinoma. The donor label of this sample is uncertain. The CDR3 runs from the conserved cysteine through the conserved F or W. A D gene is named only where the DNA matches it firmly. A clone size is listed for some rows: how often the clone was seen (once, few, many), or a class if it is expanded.

J,D,V,size,CDR3,DNA
TRBJ2-3,TRBD2,TRBV7-2,few,CASSLVSSGGFEDTQYF,TGTGCCAGCAGCTTAGTGTCTAGCGGGGGGTTCGAAGATACGCAGTATTTT
TRBJ2-3,.,TRBV7-9,.,CASSYSARLREDTQYF,TGTGCCAGCAGCTATTCCGCGCGCTTAAGGGAGGATACGCAGTATTTT
TRBJ2-3,TRBD1,TRBV7-3,.,CASSPGQGTDTQYF,TGTGCCAGCAGCCCGGGACAGGGCACAGATACGCAGTATTTT
TRBJ2-1,.,TRBV3-1,.,CASSQVGGYYNEQFF,TGTGCCAGCAGCCAAGTTGGGGGCTACTACAATGAGCAGTTCTTC
TRBJ2-5,.,TRBV7-3,.,CASSVVPGGRDKETQYF,TGTGCCAGCAGCGTGGTGCCCGGGGGCCGTGACAAAGAGACCCAGTACTTC
TRBJ1-2,TRBD1,TRBV12-5,.,CASGGQEVGGYTF,TGTGCTAGTGGGGGACAGGAAGTGGGTGGCTACACCTTC
TRBJ2-1,.,TRBV11-3,many,CASSSGQIVF,TGTGCCAGCAGCTCGGGCCAGATTGTCTTC
TRBJ2-3,TRBD1,TRBV6-1,few,CASSEAPGQGADTQYF,TGTGCCAGCAGTGAAGCGCCGGGACAGGGGGCAGATACGCAGTATTTT
TRBJ2-5,TRBD1,TRBV28,many,CASSTKQGSETQYF,TGTGCCAGCAGTACCAAACAGGGGTCGGAGACCCAGTACTTC
TRBJ2-3,TRBD1,TRBV7-2,once,CAGRGRGPQETQYF,TGTGCGGGCAGGGGGCGGGGTCCCCAAGAGACGCAGTATTTT
TRBJ2-7,TRBD2,TRBV12-3/TRBV12-4,medium-sized,CASSFGREIYEQYF,TGTGCCAGCAGTTTCGGGCGGGAGATCTACGAGCAGTACTTC
TRBJ1-1,.,TRBV6-5,once,CASSYGAGRNTEAFF,TGTGCCAGCAGTTACGGGGCAGGGCGAAACACTGAAGCTTTCTTT
TRBJ1-2,TRBD1,TRBV25-1,many,CASSGPGQDGYTF,TGTGCCAGCAGTGGACCCGGACAGGACGGCTACACCTTC
TRBJ2-1,.,TRBV27,.,CASSSEIWGSGSYNEQFF,TGTGCCAGCAGTTCAGAGATTTGGGGTTCAGGGTCCTACAATGAGCAGTTCTTC
TRBJ2-5,TRBD2,TRBV7-3,few,CASSPGLALETQYF,TGTGCCAGCTCTCCGGGACTAGCGCTGGAGACCCAGTACTTC
TRBJ2-5,TRBD2,TRBV7-2,many,CASSLEPIAGDFGTQYF,TGTGCCAGCAGCTTAGAGCCCATAGCGGGAGATTTTGGGACCCAGTACTTC
TRBJ2-5,TRBD1,TRBV5-5,.,CASSSDRVGTTQYF,TGTGCCAGCAGCTCCGACAGGGTAGGGACGACCCAGTACTTC
TRBJ2-5,TRBD2,TRBV7-2,.,CASAGAGRGAKETQYF,TGTGCCAGCGCGGGAGCCGGGCGGGGGGCCAAAGAGACCCAGTACTTC